This record covers a single TCR beta chain. The target antigen is unknown. CDR1 and CDR2 from the germline V gene are MNHEY and SVGEGT. The CDR3 runs 14 residues. V gave up 6 bases and J gave up 1 base, with 13 bases separating them. The data derive from a study of T-cell memory formation after mild COVID-19. Broader study findings: Detection of some responders pre-infection suggested pre-existing cross-reactive memory T cells participated.

Barcoded TCR alpha and TCR beta cDNA libraries with UMIs came from 5'RACE using constant-segment primers. TCRdb re-analysed the 5' RACE reads in MiXCR, keeping a single row per CDR3 protein. The sample yields about 130,000 distinct CDR3 sequences, approximately 6.3% seen once. This chain connects TRBV6-2 or TRBV6-3 to TRBJ2-7; maybe TRBD1 (5 bases). The specimen sequenced was PBMCs or a T cell subset sorted from them (not recorded which). The TCR originated in an adult woman who had mild COVID-19 (a few samples of this study predate the infection). Cell type and time point are not known. CDR3 protein: CASRDRPSSYEQYF. Here the CDR3 DNA reads TGTGCCAGCAGAGACAGACCCTCATCCTACGAGCAGTACTTC.